The 28 T cell receptor beta chains below all came from one sample that was sequenced in a study of cytomegalovirus exposure and HLA in healthy donors listed by TCRdb under 2017. Library preparation was by the immunoSEQ multiplex PCR assay. For the multiplex PCR, a mixture combining 60 forward primers for TCR Vbeta segments and 13 reverse primers for TCR Jbeta segments was used. TCRdb limited this immuneACCESS table to in-frame rearrangements with V and J called. A share of clones is missing; checked studies link under half to unresolved V genes, and the rest is unexplained. Recorded for this sample are 98,000 or so clones; approximately 76% of them occurred a single time. The top ten clones comprise about 2% of the sample. Source material: PBMCs. Receptors were obtained from a middle-aged man in good health and CMV-seronegative.

Here the CDR3 DNA reads TGTGCCAGCAGTTTTTCGGACAGGGCCACCTATGGCTACACCTTC. Translation gives CASSFSDRATYGYTF. This chain joins TRBV6-1 and TRBJ1-2; 8 positions match TRBD1. The CDR3 loop spans 15 amino acids. The germline V gene has CDR1 MNHNS and CDR2 SASEGT. The J segment lost 4 bases and the V segment lost 5 bases, leaving 9 bases of the junction unmatched.

The chain joins TRBV7-9 to TRBJ1-1; D possibly corresponds to TRBD1 (6 bases). V shed 9 bases and J shed 0 bases, with 11 bases lying between them. Per germline, CDR1 SEHNR and CDR2 FQNEAQ (reference sequence). The CDR3 extends over 13 amino acids. The CDR3 coding sequence is TGTGCCAGTGCACAGGGAATGAACACTGAAGCTTTCTTT. Residues: CASAQGMNTEAFF.

This chain connects TRBV30 to TRBJ2-7, with D tentatively TRBD1 (6 bases). The CDR3 is 12 amino acids. V dropped 3 bases and J dropped 4 bases, with 10 bases sitting between them. Germline CDR1 and CDR2: GTSNPN and SVGIG (reference sequence). The CDR3 protein is CAWRSTGYEQYF. In DNA form, the CDR3 reads TGTGCCTGGAGGAGTACAGGGTACGAGCAGTACTTC. The full variable domain, rest sourced from reference TRBV30 and TRBJ2-7, is SQTIHQWPATLVQPVGSPLSLECTVEGTSNPNLYWYRQAAGRGLQLLFYSVGIGQISSEVPQNLSASRPQDRQFILSSKKLLLSDSGFYLCAWRSTGYEQYFGPGTRLTVT.

This chain joins TRBV28 and TRBJ2-4, with D possibly TRBD1 on 5 matching bases. This CDR3 spans 18 amino acids. The ends were cut back, 6 bases at V and 5 bases at J, with 26 bases in the middle. Germline-derived CDR1 and CDR2 are MDHEN and SYDVKM. The CDR3 DNA sequence: TGTGCCAGCAGCTCTCTCGACCCGGGCCCCAGGGCCCAAAACATTCAGTACTTC. Protein product: CASSSLDPGPRAQNIQYF.

The rearrangement uses TRBV28 and TRBJ2-5; 11 positions match TRBD2. Germline lookup yields CDR1 MDHEN and CDR2 SYDVKM. V shed 2 bases, J shed 2 bases, and the junction held 4 bases outside the gene matches. This CDR3 spans 16 amino acids. CDR3 sequence: CASSLPSGRNQETQYF. As DNA, the CDR3 is TGTGCCAGCAGTTTACCTAGCGGGAGGAATCAAGAGACCCAGTACTTC.

The chain employs TRBV6-5 and TRBJ1-6; D ambiguous. V was shortened by 5 bases and J by 5 bases, with 10 bases between the two germline ends. The CDR3 totals 14 residues. Germline loops: CDR1 MNHEY, CDR2 SVGAGI. This CDR3 reads CASSAGWNNSPLHF. CDR3 DNA: TGTGCCAGCAGTGCGGGTTGGAATAATTCACCCCTCCACTTT.

V usage is TRBV15 and J usage is TRBJ2-2; D is unclear. This CDR3 contains 12 residues. Trimming shortened V by 5 bases and J by 7 bases, and 8 bases separated the two germline ends. Germline V CDR1 and CDR2: LNHNV, YYDKDF (reference sequence). The CDR3 region is CATSAANGELFF. CDR3 nucleotides: TGTGCCACCAGCGCCGCGAACGGGGAGCTGTTTTTT.

The chain uses TRBV28 and TRBJ1-1; 8 positions match TRBD1. CDR1 and CDR2 from the germline V gene are MDHEN and SYDVKM. This CDR3 spans 15 amino acids. V dropped 4 bases and J dropped 4; count of bases not matched to a gene: 8. CDR3: CASSSSGTGATEAFF. The CDR3, as DNA: TGTGCCAGCAGTTCTTCCGGGACAGGCGCCACTGAAGCTTTCTTT.

This chain's CDR3 is CASSNHGHGGYTF. The DNA for the CDR3 is TGTGCCAGCAGCAACCACGGACACGGGGGCTACACCTTC. The rearrangement joins TRBV28 to TRBJ1-2; a possible D gene is TRBD1 (5 bases). V dropped 6 bases and J dropped 8 bases, with 16 bases sitting between them. Germline CDR1 MDHEN, CDR2 SYDVKM. The CDR3 is made up of 13 amino acids.

The rearrangement joins TRBV7-7 to TRBJ2-2; 7 positions agree with TRBD1. Germline CDR1 reads SSHAT; CDR2 reads FNYEAQ (reference sequence). J was trimmed by 7 bases and V by 3 bases; bases with no gene match: 5. The CDR3 totals 14 residues. CDR3 sequence (DNA): TGTGCCAGCAGCTTCAGGACAGGAGACGGGGAGCTGTTTTTT. This codes for CASSFRTGDGELFF.

This chain connects TRBV5-1 to TRBJ1-4; 11 nucleotides agree with TRBD1. The ends lost 3 bases at V and 9 bases at J; junction bases unmatched: 4. In germline, CDR1 is SGHRS, CDR2 YFSETQ. This CDR3 region has 14 residues. The CDR3 region has the DNA TGCGCCAGCAGCTCGGGACAGGGGGATAAAAAACTGTTTTTT. Protein product: CASSSGQGDKKLFF.

This clone has more than one count but fewer than ten. The rearrangement uses TRBV28 and TRBJ2-7; 9 positions agree with TRBD2. CDR1 and CDR2 (germline): MDHEN, SYDVKM. The CDR3 is 15 amino acids. V was clipped by 8 bases and J by 3 bases; unmatched bases: 11. CDR3 loop: CASWGPLAGDYEQYF. CDR3 DNA sequence: TGTGCCAGCTGGGGACCACTAGCGGGCGACTACGAGCAGTACTTC.

This clone appeared a single time. The rearrangement joins TRBV19 to TRBJ2-7; TRBD2 is a possible D gene (7 bases). V dropped 6 bases and J dropped 3 bases, with 12 bases sitting between them. The germline CDR1 and CDR2 sequences are LNHDA and SQIVND (reference sequence). There are 13 residues in the CDR3. This CDR3 is CASSYREGYEQYF. CDR3 nucleotides: TGTGCCAGTAGCTACAGGGAGGGCTACGAGCAGTACTTC.

This chain joins TRBV7-9 and TRBJ2-3; 8 nucleotides agree with TRBD2. V was pared by 1 base and J by 5 bases, with 11 bases of the junction left unmatched. Germline V gives CDR1 SEHNR, CDR2 FQNEAQ (reference sequence). CDR3 length: 17 amino acids. The DNA for the CDR3 is TGTGCCAGCAGCTTAGAGACCGCCGCTAGCGGGTTAGATACGCAGTATTTT. Translating it yields CASSLETAASGLDTQYF.

CDR3 sequence reads: CASSSTTGGETQYF. DNA for the CDR3: TGCGCCAGCAGCTCGACAACAGGGGGAGAGACCCAGTACTTC. The genes are TRBV5-1 and TRBJ2-5; 8 nucleotides match TRBD1. The ends lost 3 bases at V and 4 bases at J; junction bases unmatched: 5. Germline V gene sequence: CDR1 SGHRS, CDR2 YFSETQ. The CDR3 contains 14 residues.

V usage is TRBV29-1 and J usage is TRBJ2-1, with D perhaps matching TRBD1 (5 bases). V was trimmed by 3 bases and J by 9 bases, leaving 6 bases between them. Germline assignment: CDR1 SQVTM and CDR2 ANQGSEA. CDR3 length: 10 amino acids. The DNA of the CDR3 is TGCAGCGTTGATAGGGGTGAGCAGTTCTTC. Its translation is CSVDRGEQFF.

The chain has TRBV7-8 and TRBJ1-1, with D hard to call. Germline values: CDR1 SGHVS, CDR2 FQNEAQ. The CDR3 is made up of 17 amino acids. Deletions cut 6 bases from V and 0 bases from J, with 20 bases between. CDR3 in amino acids: CASSDRGAGSVNTEAFF. As DNA, the CDR3 is TGTGCCAGCAGTGATCGAGGTGCGGGCAGTGTGAACACTGAAGCTTTCTTT.

This chain links TRBV7-3 with TRBJ2-1, with TRBD2 as a possible D gene (6 bases). Trimming took 1 base from V and 5 from J, leaving 21 bases between them. The CDR3 is 18 residues long. Per germline, CDR1 SGHTA and CDR2 FQGTGA. The DNA of the CDR3 is TGTGCCAGCAGCTTAATAATGAGGGTCGGGAGCGGAGACAATGAGCAGTTCTTC. It specifies CASSLIMRVGSGDNEQFF.

J is TRBJ1-2 and V is TRBV18, with 12 bases fitting TRBD1. The CDR3 covers 15 residues. Unmatched junction bases numbered 6, after V lost 3 bases and J lost 7 bases. Germline V gene lookup returns CDR1 KGHSH and CDR2 LQKENI. The CDR3: CASSPGTGGAVGYTF. In nucleotides, the CDR3 is TGTGCCAGCTCACCCGGGACAGGGGGCGCAGTTGGCTACACCTTC.

This CDR3 is CASSPAGISSGNTIYF. The CDR3 DNA reads as TGCGCCAGCAGCCCGGCAGGGATTTCCTCTGGAAACACCATATATTTT. The chain combines TRBV5-1 with TRBJ1-3; TRBD1 is a possible D gene (5 bases). The V and J ends lost 4 bases and 0 bases respectively, with 14 bases between them. Germline values: CDR1 SGHRS, CDR2 YFSETQ. The CDR3 contains 16 residues. Using reference TRBV5-1 and TRBJ1-3 for the parts outside the CDR3, the full variable domain is KAGVTQTPRYLIKTRGQQVTLSCSPISGHRSVSWYQQTPGQGLQFLFEYFSETQRNKGNFPGRFSGRQFSNSRSEMNVSTLELGDSALYLCASSPAGISSGNTIYFGEGSWLTVV.

The rearrangement joins TRBV18 to TRBJ2-7; 8 nucleotides align to TRBD1. Looked up from germline, CDR1 is KGHSH and CDR2 is LQKENI. CDR3 size: 16 residues. V lost 3 bases, J lost 2 bases, and 9 bases stayed unmatched. The CDR3 sequence: CASSPQGARSPYEQYF. The CDR3 DNA sequence: TGTGCCAGCTCACCGCAGGGGGCGAGGTCCCCCTACGAGCAGTACTTC.

The V and J genes are TRBV6-5 and TRBJ1-1, with TRBD1 as a possible D gene (6 bases). The CDR3 runs 14 residues. The germline gives CDR1 MNHEY, CDR2 SVGAGI. V was shortened by 11 bases and J by 5 bases, with 21 bases between the two germline ends. The CDR3 region is CASHPGGGRTEAFF. The CDR3 DNA sequence: TGTGCCTCCCATCCGGGAGGGGGAAGAACTGAAGCTTTCTTT.

The chain joins TRBV7-8 to TRBJ2-7, with 7 positions matching TRBD2. The germline V gene encodes CDR1 SGHVS and CDR2 FQNEAQ. The CDR3 spans 15 residues. Unmatched junction bases numbered 12, after V lost 5 bases and J lost 5 bases. CDR3: CASSHRGGILDEQYF. In nucleotides, the CDR3 is TGTGCCAGCAGCCATAGGGGAGGGATTCTAGACGAGCAGTACTTC. The full variable domain, completed using reference TRBV7-8 and TRBJ2-7, is GAGVSQSPRYKVAKRGQDVALRCDPISGHVSLFWYQQALGQGPEFLTYFQNEAQLDKSGLPSDRFFAERPEGSVSTLKIQRTQQEDSAVYLCASSHRGGILDEQYFGPGTRLTVT.

V and J are TRBV9 and TRBJ2-1, with TRBD2 matching 15 bases. The CDR3 runs to 17 residues. Germline CDR1 is SGDLS and CDR2 is YYNGEE. V gave up 4 bases and J gave up 7 bases; unmatched junction bases: 9. The CDR3 DNA sequence: TGTGCCAGCAGCCCCCGGTGGACTAGCGGGGGGGATAATGAGCAGTTCTTC. Protein sequence: CASSPRWTSGGDNEQFF.

There are a few counts of this clone. DNA of the CDR3: TGTGCCAGCAGGCGGGGCTATAGCAATCAGCCCCAGCATTTT. This translates into CASRRGYSNQPQHF. V usage is TRBV2 and J usage is TRBJ1-5; TRBD1 might be the D (5 bases). The CDR3 totals 14 residues. V was cut by 6 bases and J by 0 bases, with 9 bases left in between. The germline gives CDR1 SNHLY, CDR2 FYNNEI.

Turning to this clone: This specimen includes other DNA sequences encoding the same CDR3. The chain recombines TRBV9 with TRBJ2-6; 8 bases fit TRBD1. The junction had 9 bases not matched to a gene; V was cut back by 2 bases and J by 2 bases. CDR3 size: 18 residues. Germline-derived CDR1 and CDR2 are SGDLS and YYNGEE. In DNA, the CDR3 is TGTGCCAGCAGCGTCGGGACAGGTGTTGGTGCTGGGGCCAACGTCCTGACTTTC. Amino acids: CASSVGTGVGAGANVLTF. Full variable domain (rest looked up from reference TRBV9 and TRBJ2-6): DSGVTQTPKHLITATGQRVTLRCSPRSGDLSVYWYQQSLDQGLQFLIQYYNGEERAKGNILERFSAQQFPDLHSELNLSSLELGDSALYFCASSVGTGVGAGANVLTFGAGSRLTVL.

This chain links TRBV7-2 with TRBJ2-1; 9 bases are shared with TRBD1. J was trimmed by 0 bases and V by 6 bases; bases with no gene match: 3. Germline CDR1 is SGHTA and CDR2 is FQGNSA. CDR3 length: 15 residues. Written as DNA, the CDR3 is TGTGCCAGCAGGGGGGACAGGGCCTCCTACAATGAGCAGTTCTTC. It codes for CASRGDRASYNEQFF.

The CDR3 spells CASSRAGSSYEQYF. CDR3 DNA: TGTGCCAGCAGTCGGGCGGGTAGCTCCTACGAGCAGTACTTC. The rearrangement links TRBV27 to TRBJ2-7; D is possibly TRBD2 (5 bases). The CDR3 covers 14 residues. Trimming took 5 bases from V and 0 from J, leaving 11 bases between them. The germline CDR1 and CDR2 sequences are MNHEY and SMNVEV (reference sequence).